A single sample gave rise to the 22 T cell receptor beta chains below, sequenced in a study of cytomegalovirus exposure and HLA in healthy donors. PCR involved 60 Vbeta and 13 Jbeta primers. Libraries were prepared by immunoSEQ multiplex PCR; TCRdb keeps only in-frame clonotypes and omits some of them. The sample records 150,000 to 200,000 clones, 81% being singletons. The specimen sequenced was PBMCs. The origin of the receptors is a woman aged 18-35 years in good health and CMV-seropositive.

Only a few counts were recorded for this clone. The chain joins TRBV6-4 to TRBJ2-1, with 10 bases matching TRBD2. The ends lost 2 bases at V and 7 bases at J; junction bases unmatched: 5. This CDR3 comprises 15 residues. The germline V gene has CDR1 MRHNA and CDR2 SNTAGT. In DNA form, the CDR3 reads TGTGCCAGCAGTGACGGAGCGGGGGGGGGAAATGAGCAGTTCTTC. It encodes CASSDGAGGGNEQFF.

J is TRBJ1-2 and V is TRBV6-5, with D unresolved. Trimming stripped 2 bases from V and 8 bases from J, with 12 bases between. Germline-derived CDR1 and CDR2 are MNHEY and SVGAGI. The CDR3 has 13 amino acids. The CDR3 reads CASSYGFGGGYTF. CDR3 in DNA: TGTGCCAGCAGTTACGGCTTTGGCGGCGGCTACACCTTC.

This chain links TRBV28 with TRBJ2-3; 9 positions match TRBD1. Losses at the gene ends were 10 bases for V and 9 bases for J; bases not matched to a gene: 35. The length of the CDR3 is 21 residues. In germline, CDR1 is MDHEN, CDR2 SYDVKM. The CDR3 spells CAITPGTGLITLTRADTTQYF. The CDR3 DNA reads TGTGCCATTACGCCCGGGACAGGGCTCATCACCTTAACCCGAGCAGATACCACGCAGTATTTT.

The chain joins TRBV28 to TRBJ2-6, with 8 bases aligning to TRBD2. J was trimmed by 0 bases and V by 10 bases; bases with no gene match: 8. CDR3 length equals 16 residues. Germline V lookup: CDR1 MDHEN, CDR2 SYDVKM. The DNA of the CDR3 is TGTGCCACAAGCGGGGGACCTTCCTCTGGGGCCAACGTCCTGACTTTC. It yields the protein CATSGGPSSGANVLTF.

The chain combines TRBV5-1 with TRBJ1-1; maybe TRBD1 (6 bases). Germline CDR1 SGHRS, CDR2 YFSETQ. Trimming removed 4 bases at V and 6 bases at J, with 13 bases between. CDR3 length: 13 residues. CDR3 loop: CASSRRGGPEAFF. Here the CDR3 DNA reads TGCGCCAGCAGCAGGAGGGGGGGACCTGAAGCTTTCTTT. Drawing the rest from reference TRBV5-1 and TRBJ1-1, the complete variable domain is KAGVTQTPRYLIKTRGQQVTLSCSPISGHRSVSWYQQTPGQGLQFLFEYFSETQRNKGNFPGRFSGRQFSNSRSEMNVSTLELGDSALYLCASSRRGGPEAFFGQGTRLTVV.

The CDR3 sequence: CASSLISAEKAFF. In DNA, the CDR3 is TGTGCCAGCAGCTTGATATCTGCGGAAAAGGCTTTCTTT. The genes are TRBV5-5 and TRBJ1-1; no definite D call. V lost 1 base to trimming and J lost 11 bases, with 15 bases between them. CDR1 and CDR2 from the germline V gene are SGHKS and YYEKEE (reference sequence). CDR3 length: 13 amino acids.

This clone was counted between two and nine times. A junction boundary mismatches the germline segment, possibly from a read error. The chain combines TRBV5-1 with TRBJ2-5, with D perhaps TRBD2 (6 bases). Germline V lookup: CDR1 SGHRS, CDR2 YFSETQ. The CDR3 consists of 13 residues. CDR3 nucleotide sequence: TGTGCCAGCAGCTTCATGGGAGGAGAGACCCAGTACTTC. This codes for CASSFMGGETQYF.

The chain employs TRBV10-3 and TRBJ2-7, with 13 bases that match TRBD2. This CDR3 region has 16 residues. Trimming at V came to 7 bases and at J to 0 bases, leaving 6 bases not matched to a gene. Germline lookup yields CDR1 ENHRY and CDR2 SYGVKD. CDR3 nucleotide sequence: TGTGCCATCACCACCGGGACTAGCGGGGCCTCCTACGAGCAGTACTTC. This codes for CAITTGTSGASYEQYF.

The rearrangement links TRBV6-5 to TRBJ1-2; 9 bases match TRBD1. V was pared by 6 bases and J by 5 bases, with 1 base of the junction left unmatched. The CDR3 spans 12 residues. Germline CDR1 MNHEY, CDR2 SVGAGI. The CDR3 sequence: CASRTGGYGYTF. In DNA form, the CDR3 reads TGTGCCAGCAGGACAGGGGGATATGGCTACACCTTC.

The CDR3 sequence: CASSRGQASINTIYF. The CDR3, as DNA: TGTGCCAGCAGCAGAGGACAGGCCTCGATCAACACCATATATTTT. This chain links TRBV6-5 with TRBJ1-3; 7 bases are a match to TRBD1. CDR3 length equals 15 residues. The junction had 12 bases not matched to a gene; V was cut back by 6 bases and J by 7 bases. Looked up from germline, CDR1 is MNHEY and CDR2 is SVGAGI.

The V and J genes are TRBV20-1 and TRBJ2-1, with D unresolved. CDR3 size: 11 residues. The V gene's germline CDR1 is DFQATT and CDR2 SNEGSKA (reference sequence). Trimming cost V 5 bases and J 4 bases, with 6 bases left between them. The CDR3 protein is CSAPVYNEQFF. CDR3 nucleotides: TGCAGTGCTCCCGTATACAATGAGCAGTTCTTC.

The chain has TRBV10-1 and TRBJ2-7; 7 bases agree with TRBD2. Germline CDR1 WNHNN, CDR2 SYGVQD (reference sequence). CDR3 length: 14 residues. J was trimmed by 6 bases and V by 8 bases; bases with no gene match: 13. The CDR3 spells CASGISGALSEQYF. Written as DNA, the CDR3 is TGCGCCAGCGGAATAAGCGGGGCGCTAAGCGAGCAGTACTTC.

This chain links TRBV6-6 with TRBJ1-3; possible D gene TRBD1, 5 bases. CDR1 is MNHNY, CDR2 SVGAGI, per germline (reference sequence). Trimming removed 7 bases at V and 2 bases at J, with 18 bases between. The CDR3 sequence is 16 residues long. CDR3 region: CASTSLRGDTGNTIYF. CDR3 sequence (DNA): TGTGCCAGCACTAGTTTAAGGGGTGATACTGGAAACACCATATATTTT.

This sequence joins TRBV6-5 and TRBJ2-3, with 9 bases lining up with TRBD2. V was pared by 4 bases and J by 4 bases, with 6 bases of the junction left unmatched. The CDR3 is 15 residues long. Germline V gene sequence: CDR1 MNHEY, CDR2 SVGAGI. CDR3: CASSFGERGADTQYF. CDR3 nucleotides: TGTGCCAGCAGTTTCGGGGAGCGGGGGGCAGATACGCAGTATTTT.

The chain combines TRBV6-6 with TRBJ1-1; no clear D. V dropped 2 bases and J dropped 2 bases, with 12 bases sitting between them. The CDR3 is 15 residues long. CDR1 is MNHNY, CDR2 SVGAGI, per germline (reference sequence). The CDR3 loop reads CASSYPRILNTEAFF. For the CDR3, the DNA is TGTGCCAGCAGTTACCCCAGGATCTTAAACACTGAAGCTTTCTTT.

V and J are TRBV19 and TRBJ1-3, with a weak D call TRBD1 (6 bases). CDR3 length: 17 amino acids. Germline V gene lookup returns CDR1 LNHDA and CDR2 SQIVND (reference sequence). The V and J ends lost 7 bases and 0 bases respectively, with 19 bases between them. CDR3 loop: CASKRLLDSLSGNTIYF. The CDR3 coding sequence is TGTGCCAGTAAAAGGTTGCTGGACAGCCTCTCTGGAAACACCATATATTTT. The full variable domain, rest sourced from reference TRBV19 and TRBJ1-3, is DGGITQSPKYLFRKEGQNVTLSCEQNLNHDAMYWYRQDPGQGLRLIYYSQIVNDFQKGDIAEGYSVSREKKESFPLTVTSAQKNPTAFYLCASKRLLDSLSGNTIYFGEGSWLTVV.

The DNA of the CDR3 is TGTGCCAGCAGTTCAACTCGTCCAGATACGCAGTATTTT. Residues: CASSSTRPDTQYF. The chain combines TRBV7-2 with TRBJ2-3; no clear D gene. The germline V and J ends were trimmed by 6 bases and 4 bases, with 11 bases remaining between them. The CDR3 is made up of 13 amino acids. Germline CDR1 reads SGHTA; CDR2 reads FQGNSA.

The chain uses TRBV25-1 and TRBJ2-2; a possible D gene is TRBD2 (6 bases). V was cut by 3 bases and J by 5 bases, with 16 bases left in between. CDR3 length: 16 residues. Germline CDR1 reads MGHDK; CDR2 reads SYGVNS. The CDR3 DNA reads as TGTGCCAGCAGTGATTCGGTGGGGGGTCGGACCGGGGAGCTGTTTTTT. Translating gives CASSDSVGGRTGELFF.

The chain combines TRBV9 with TRBJ1-3; D gene unclear. The CDR3 length is 17 residues. With 0 bases removed from V and 1 base from J, the gap between germline ends came to 14 bases. Germline CDR1 is SGDLS and CDR2 is YYNGEE. The CDR3: CASSVATSGWSGNTIYF. Written as DNA, the CDR3 is TGTGCCAGCAGCGTAGCGACGAGCGGATGGTCTGGAAACACCATATATTTT.

V is TRBV5-4 and J is TRBJ2-5; 7 positions match TRBD2. With V trimmed by 4 bases and J by 0 bases, 9 bases remained unmatched. Germline V gives CDR1 SGHNT, CDR2 YYREEE (reference sequence). This CDR3 comprises 16 residues. CDR3 in DNA: TGTGCCAGCAGCCACGGATCAGGACTAGACCAAGAGACCCAGTACTTC. Translation gives CASSHGSGLDQETQYF.

The chain uses TRBV16 and TRBJ1-2; D is unresolved. The CDR3 loop spans 13 amino acids. Germline V gene lookup returns CDR1 KGHSY and CDR2 FQNENV. The V gene lost 2 bases and the J gene lost 7 bases, with 11 bases spanning the gap. For the CDR3, the DNA is TGTGCCAGCAGCCAACGTGCGGTCACTGGCTACACCTTC. As protein: CASSQRAVTGYTF.

The V gene is TRBV11-3, the J gene TRBJ1-2; D is uncertain. V shed 3 bases and J shed 7 bases, with 12 bases lying between them. The germline CDR1 and CDR2 sequences are SGHNT and YENEEA. The CDR3 sequence is 13 residues long. CDR3 residues: CASSLRYIRGYTF. CDR3 DNA: TGTGCCAGCAGCTTGAGGTATATCCGTGGCTACACCTTC.